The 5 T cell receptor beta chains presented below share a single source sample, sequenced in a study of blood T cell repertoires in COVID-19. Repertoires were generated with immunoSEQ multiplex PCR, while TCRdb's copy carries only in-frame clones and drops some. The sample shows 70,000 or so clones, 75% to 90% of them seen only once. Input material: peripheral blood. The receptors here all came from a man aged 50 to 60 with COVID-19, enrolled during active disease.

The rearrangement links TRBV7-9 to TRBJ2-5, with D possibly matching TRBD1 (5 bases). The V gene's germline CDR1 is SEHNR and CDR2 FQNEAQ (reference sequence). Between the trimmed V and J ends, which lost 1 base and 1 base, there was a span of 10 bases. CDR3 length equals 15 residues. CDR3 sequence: CASSLGATAQETQYF. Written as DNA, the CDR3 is TGTGCCAGCAGCTTAGGTGCGACAGCCCAAGAGACCCAGTACTTC.

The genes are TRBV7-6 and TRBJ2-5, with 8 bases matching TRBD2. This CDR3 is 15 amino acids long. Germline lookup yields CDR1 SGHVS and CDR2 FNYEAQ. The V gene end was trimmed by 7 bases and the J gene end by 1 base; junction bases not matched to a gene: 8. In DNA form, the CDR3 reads TGTGCCAGCATCCTTGGTAGCGGGGCCCAAGAGACCCAGTACTTC. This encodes CASILGSGAQETQYF.

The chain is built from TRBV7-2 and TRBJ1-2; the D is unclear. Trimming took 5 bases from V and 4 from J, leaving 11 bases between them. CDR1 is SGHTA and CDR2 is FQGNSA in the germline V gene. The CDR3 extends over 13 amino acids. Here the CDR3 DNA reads TGTGCCAGCAGCATATATACAAGCTATGGCTACACCTTC. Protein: CASSIYTSYGYTF.

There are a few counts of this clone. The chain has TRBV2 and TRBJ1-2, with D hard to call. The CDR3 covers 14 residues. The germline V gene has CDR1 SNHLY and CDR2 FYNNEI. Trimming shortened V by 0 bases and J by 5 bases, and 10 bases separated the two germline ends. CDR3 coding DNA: TGTGCCAGCAGTGAAGCGACGGAGGGATATGGCTACACCTTC. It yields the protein CASSEATEGYGYTF.

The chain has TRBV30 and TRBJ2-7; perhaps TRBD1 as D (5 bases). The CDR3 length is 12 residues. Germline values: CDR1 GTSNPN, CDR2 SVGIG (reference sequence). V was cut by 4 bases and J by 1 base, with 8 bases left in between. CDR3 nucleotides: TGTGCCTGGACGGACAAATCCTACGAGCAGTACTTC. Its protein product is CAWTDKSYEQYF.